The source of this TCR beta chain is a study of T cell clonality in common variable immunodeficiency. Study-wide points: Compared with controls, CVID subjects had fewer shared TCRbeta clones. Reportedly, TCR beta sequences from common variable immunodeficiency showed fewer deletions and N-nucleotide insertions.

This clone occurred many times. Its specificity is not known. Sequencing input was equivalent genomic DNA from CVID and controls. Assay: immunoSEQ multiplex PCR; the TCRdb copy retains only in-frame clones and omits some. The table lists approximately 20,000 clones, with no singletons. The sample was peripheral blood mononuclear cells. The TCR comes from a human donor with common variable immunodeficiency.

CDR3 amino acids: CASSANYEQYF. The part of the CDR3 DNA that was read is TGTGCCAGCAGTGCCAACTACGAG. The chain links TRBV6-1 to TRBJ2-7; no reliable D call. The read terminates 3 residues before the CDR3 end, so the remaining end is supplied by the germline J gene. Deletions cut 4 bases from V and 3 bases from J, with 4 bases between. Germline V gives CDR1 MNHNS, CDR2 SASEGT. The CDR3 is 11 residues long.